The 32 T cell receptor beta chains listed next were all sequenced from one sample in a study of T cell changes during pregnancy in multiple sclerosis (dated by TCRdb to between 2017 and 2020). The library was built by means of the immunoSEQ multiplex PCR assay. Here the immuneACCESS table is served through TCRdb, limited to in-frame sequences with V and J called. Missing clones are a known gap in these copies; in checked studies unresolved V genes cover under half, and the rest lacks a known reason. This sample is represented by 78,000 or so clones; approximately 90% of them were singletons. The biggest ten clones account for about 2.8% of the sample. The sequencing used peripheral blood, collected before pregnancy. The receptors originated from a female donor with multiple sclerosis, enrolled in a pregnancy study.

The rearrangement joins TRBV28 to TRBJ2-3; 8 bases align to TRBD2. The CDR3 spans 14 residues. The junction had 2 bases not matched to a gene; V was cut back by 3 bases and J by 3 bases. Germline V gene data show CDR1 as MDHEN and CDR2 as SYDVKM. The CDR3 region is CASSFSSGTDTQYF. The CDR3 region has the DNA TGTGCCAGCAGTTTTTCTAGCGGGACAGATACGCAGTATTTT.

This chain links TRBV27 with TRBJ2-7, with TRBD2 matching 10 bases. Germline V lookup: CDR1 MNHEY, CDR2 SMNVEV (reference sequence). Trimming at V came to 5 bases and at J to 8 bases, leaving 15 bases not matched to a gene. CDR3 length: 16 amino acids. The CDR3 coding sequence is TGTGCCAGCAGTCCTCTAGGCGGGCTAGCGGGAGTTAAGCAGTACTTC. It encodes CASSPLGGLAGVKQYF.

This chain connects TRBV27 to TRBJ2-5; 7 bases map to TRBD1. The germline CDR1 and CDR2 sequences are MNHEY and SMNVEV (reference sequence). The CDR3 sequence is 14 residues long. The J segment lost 2 bases and the V segment lost 6 bases, leaving 6 bases of the junction unmatched. CDR3 nucleotides: TGTGCCAGCAGGGGACAGTTAAATCAAGAGACCCAGTACTTC. It codes for CASRGQLNQETQYF.

The gene calls are TRBV29-1 and TRBJ2-1; 10 bases fit TRBD2. The CDR3 contains 14 residues. J gave up 2 bases and V 5 bases, and 3 bases lay outside the gene matches. Looked up from germline, CDR1 is SQVTM and CDR2 is ANQGSEA. The CDR3 DNA reads as TGCAGCGTTAGGACTAGCGGTGCCTACAATGAGCAGTTCTTC. Protein: CSVRTSGAYNEQFF.

The rearrangement joins TRBV4-1 to TRBJ2-7; 10 bases fit TRBD2. The V and J ends lost 2 bases and 3 bases, in that order; junction bases with no gene match: 10. Germline CDR1 and CDR2: MGHRA and YSYEKL. The CDR3 loop spans 17 amino acids. CDR3 residues: CASSQHHASGRSYEQYF. The CDR3 nucleotides read TGCGCCAGCAGCCAACACCATGCTAGCGGGAGAAGCTACGAGCAGTACTTC.

This sequence joins TRBV4-2 and TRBJ2-2; 8 bases map to TRBD2. Germline loops: CDR1 LGHNA, CDR2 YNFKEQ. The V and J ends lost 0 bases and 3 bases, in that order; junction bases with no gene match: 6. The length of the CDR3 is 17 residues. CDR3 in amino acids: CASSQDPGRADTGELFF. The DNA for the CDR3 is TGTGCCAGCAGCCAAGATCCCGGGAGGGCAGACACCGGGGAGCTGTTTTTT.

This chain joins TRBV27 and TRBJ2-1; 11 positions match TRBD2. The germline CDR1 and CDR2 sequences are MNHEY and SMNVEV (reference sequence). Losses at the gene ends were 4 bases for V and 6 bases for J; bases not matched to a gene: 20. The CDR3 sequence is 20 residues long. The CDR3 here is CASSSNLGVAGGPRFNEQFF. The CDR3, as DNA: TGTGCCAGCAGTTCCAACCTCGGTGTAGCGGGAGGGCCCCGATTCAATGAGCAGTTCTTC.

This CDR3 is CASSVEGGSQPQHF. CDR3 DNA sequence: TGTGCCAGCAGCGTAGAGGGAGGAAGCCAGCCCCAGCATTTT. This rearrangement joins TRBV9 to TRBJ1-5; D gene uncertain. Germline V gives CDR1 SGDLS, CDR2 YYNGEE. Trimming stripped 0 bases from V and 7 bases from J, with 11 bases between. This CDR3 is built from 14 residues.

DNA of the CDR3: TGTGCCAGCAGTCCGGGACTAGCGGATTACGAGCAGTACTTC. Encoded protein: CASSPGLADYEQYF. V usage is TRBV27 and J usage is TRBJ2-7, with TRBD2 identical over 11 bases. The CDR3 is made up of 14 amino acids. V dropped 5 bases and J dropped 4; count of bases not matched to a gene: 4. CDR1 is MNHEY and CDR2 is SMNVEV in the germline V gene (reference sequence).

V usage is TRBV9 and J usage is TRBJ2-2; 8 bases map to TRBD1. The ends lost 4 bases at V and 6 bases at J; junction bases unmatched: 8. Germline CDR1 reads SGDLS; CDR2 reads YYNGEE. This CDR3 contains 15 residues. The CDR3 reads CASSSQTGDAGELFF. For the CDR3, the DNA is TGTGCCAGCAGCTCCCAGACAGGGGATGCCGGGGAGCTGTTTTTT.

V gene TRBV5-1 combines with J gene TRBJ1-3, with TRBD1 matching 9 bases. Germline trimming cut 2 bases from V and 2 bases from J; bases unmatched to any gene: 2. CDR3 length: 15 amino acids. Germline V CDR1 and CDR2: SGHRS, YFSETQ. CDR3 amino acids: CASSFRTGAGNTIYF. The CDR3 DNA follows: TGCGCCAGCAGCTTCAGGACAGGGGCTGGAAACACCATATATTTT.

The V gene is TRBV19, the J gene TRBJ2-3; D ambiguous. The germline V gene encodes CDR1 LNHDA and CDR2 SQIVND (reference sequence). This CDR3 region has 14 residues. The V gene lost 8 bases and the J gene lost 2 bases, with 14 bases spanning the gap. The CDR3 here is CASQKRLYTDTQYF. The CDR3 DNA reads as TGTGCCAGTCAAAAGCGACTTTACACAGATACGCAGTATTTT.

This sequence joins TRBV6-1 and TRBJ2-7, with no clear D. In germline, CDR1 is MNHNS, CDR2 SASEGT. Trimming left V 7 bases short and J 0 bases short, with 7 bases between. The CDR3 length is 12 residues. This CDR3 reads CASNGLSYEQYF. Written as DNA, the CDR3 is TGTGCCAGCAATGGCCTCTCCTACGAGCAGTACTTC.

This sequence joins TRBV27 and TRBJ1-4, with 9 bases matching TRBD1. Germline V CDR1 and CDR2: MNHEY, SMNVEV (reference sequence). This CDR3 has 14 residues. After removal of 6 bases from V and 11 bases from J, the junction contained 10 bases not matched to a gene. The CDR3 region is CASSLTGTGQKLFF. The CDR3 DNA follows: TGTGCCAGCAGCTTAACCGGGACAGGGCAGAAACTGTTTTTT.

This chain joins TRBV5-1 and TRBJ2-1; 13 bases line up with TRBD2. The germline V gene has CDR1 SGHRS and CDR2 YFSETQ. This CDR3 region has 18 residues. Trimming removed 4 bases from V and 14 bases from J; junction bases left unmatched: 21. CDR3 region: CASSHRTSGSSDGHAKFF. In DNA form, the CDR3 reads TGCGCCAGCAGCCACCGGACTAGCGGGAGTTCGGACGGGCACGCGAAGTTCTTC.

The gene calls are TRBV27 and TRBJ1-4; 7 bases are shared with TRBD1. CDR1 MNHEY and CDR2 SMNVEV come from the germline V gene (reference sequence). The CDR3 has 15 residues. J was trimmed by 4 bases and V by 4 bases; bases with no gene match: 6. The CDR3 loop reads CASSSKQGRNEKLFF. The CDR3 DNA follows: TGTGCCAGCAGTTCTAAACAGGGGCGTAATGAAAAACTGTTTTTT.

The chain employs TRBV10-1 and TRBJ2-7, with D possibly matching TRBD2 (5 bases). The germline V gene has CDR1 WNHNN and CDR2 SYGVQD (reference sequence). This CDR3 is built from 10 residues. V gave up 5 bases and J gave up 12 bases, with 11 bases separating them. The CDR3 sequence is CASSPGSRYF. For the CDR3, the DNA is TGCGCCAGCAGTCCGGGGTCACGGTACTTC.

The CDR3 loop reads CASTRSGTGGHEQYF. The CDR3 DNA sequence: TGCGCCAGCACGCGATCCGGGACAGGGGGCCACGAGCAGTACTTC. This chain connects TRBV5-1 to TRBJ2-7, with 12 bases lining up with TRBD1. The CDR3 is 15 amino acids. In germline, CDR1 is SGHRS, CDR2 YFSETQ. Losses at the gene ends were 6 bases for V and 5 bases for J; bases not matched to a gene: 9.

V gene TRBV7-6 combines with J gene TRBJ2-1, with TRBD1 matching 10 bases. The V and J ends lost 8 bases and 8 bases, in that order; junction bases with no gene match: 6. Germline lookup yields CDR1 SGHVS and CDR2 FNYEAQ. This CDR3 has 13 amino acids. Here the CDR3 reads CASQTGTGDEQFF. The CDR3 DNA follows: TGTGCCAGCCAAACTGGGACAGGGGATGAGCAGTTCTTC.

This chain links TRBV30 with TRBJ2-5; possibly TRBD1 for D (5 bases). V was trimmed by 3 bases and J by 1 base, leaving 18 bases between them. Germline CDR1 GTSNPN, CDR2 SVGIG (reference sequence). The CDR3 totals 16 residues. CDR3 loop: CAWSAGFQGLQETQYF. CDR3 coding DNA: TGTGCCTGGAGCGCAGGCTTCCAGGGTCTCCAAGAGACCCAGTACTTC.

In the case of this clone: The same CDR3 also results from other DNA sequences found in this sample. This chain joins TRBV9 and TRBJ2-7; 10 positions agree with TRBD2. Germline V lookup: CDR1 SGDLS, CDR2 YYNGEE. The CDR3 is 15 residues long. The ends lost 0 bases at V and 3 bases at J; junction bases unmatched: 3. DNA for the CDR3: TGTGCCAGCAGCGTAGGGGCTAGCGGGAGCTACGAGCAGTACTTC. It translates to CASSVGASGSYEQYF.

The rearrangement joins TRBV19 to TRBJ2-1, with D hard to call. Trimming left V 1 base short and J 7 bases short, with 5 bases between. CDR1 and CDR2 from the germline V gene are LNHDA and SQIVND (reference sequence). The CDR3 covers 12 residues. The CDR3 loop reads CASSIGQNEQFF. As DNA, the CDR3 is TGTGCCAGTAGTATAGGTCAGAATGAGCAGTTCTTC.

This clone was seen only a few times. This chain links TRBV30 with TRBJ2-6, with 10 nucleotides matching TRBD1. The CDR3 contains 17 residues. V shed 5 bases and J 2 bases; nucleotides not matched to a gene: 9. From germline, CDR1 is GTSNPN and CDR2 SVGIG (reference sequence). Here the CDR3 DNA reads TGTGCCTGGGGTAGCCGGACAGGGGGGACTGGGGCCAACGTCCTGACTTTC. Translation gives CAWGSRTGGTGANVLTF.

This clone appeared a single time. The chain employs TRBV29-1 and TRBJ2-1; 11 bases agree with TRBD2. The CDR3 runs 15 residues. From germline, CDR1 is SQVTM and CDR2 ANQGSEA. V lost 4 bases, J lost 5 bases, and 7 bases stayed unmatched. The CDR3 nucleotides are TGCAGCGTTGTTCGGTTAGCGGGAGGGCACAATGAGCAGTTCTTC. Amino acid sequence: CSVVRLAGGHNEQFF.

This clone has a handful of counts. The chain recombines TRBV10-3 with TRBJ2-7; D not resolved. V was cut by 0 bases and J by 3 bases, with 6 bases left in between. This CDR3 is 13 amino acids long. Germline loops: CDR1 ENHRY, CDR2 SYGVKD. CDR3 loop: CAISESSVYEQYF. CDR3 nucleotide sequence: TGTGCCATCAGTGAGTCGAGCGTCTACGAGCAGTACTTC.

The chain uses TRBV19 and TRBJ2-5, with 8 bases that match TRBD2. Per germline, CDR1 LNHDA and CDR2 SQIVND (reference sequence). The CDR3 is 16 amino acids. Trimming at V came to 6 bases and at J to 4 bases, leaving 13 bases not matched to a gene. The CDR3 reads CASRRELAATGETQYF. The CDR3 DNA is TGTGCCAGTAGAAGAGAACTAGCGGCTACGGGAGAGACCCAGTACTTC.

The J gene is TRBJ2-1, the V gene TRBV2, with D tentatively TRBD2 (6 bases). Looked up from germline, CDR1 is SNHLY and CDR2 is FYNNEI. The V and J ends lost 3 bases and 6 bases respectively, with 12 bases between them. CDR3 size: 14 residues. CDR3 loop: CASSDGGVPNEQFF. DNA for the CDR3: TGTGCCAGCAGTGACGGCGGGGTCCCCAATGAGCAGTTCTTC.

V is TRBV6-5 and J is TRBJ2-1, with D possibly TRBD1 on 5 matching bases. CDR1 is MNHEY and CDR2 is SVGAGI in the germline V gene. CDR3 length: 15 amino acids. Between the trimmed V and J ends, which lost 5 bases and 3 bases, there was a span of 14 bases. CDR3 in amino acids: CASSRTGDHYNEQFF. CDR3 nucleotides: TGTGCCAGCAGTCGCACAGGCGATCACTACAATGAGCAGTTCTTC.

This chain joins TRBV6-1 and TRBJ1-1, with 9 positions matching TRBD1. CDR1 MNHNS and CDR2 SASEGT come from the germline V gene. The CDR3 loop spans 17 amino acids. V shed 2 bases and J 5 bases; nucleotides not matched to a gene: 12. CDR3 in DNA: TGTGCCAGCAGTGAAAGCAATTACAGGGGGCGGCGGACTGAAGCTTTCTTT. Translating it yields CASSESNYRGRRTEAFF.

The chain uses TRBV11-2 and TRBJ2-1; perhaps TRBD2 as D (6 bases). In germline, CDR1 is SGHAT, CDR2 FQNNGV. The V gene lost 3 bases and the J gene lost 3 bases, with 12 bases spanning the gap. The length of the CDR3 is 15 residues. The CDR3 nucleotides read TGTGCCAGCAGCTTCCAGGGACTTAACTACAATGAGCAGTTCTTC. Encoded protein: CASSFQGLNYNEQFF.

The chain has TRBV2 and TRBJ2-7, with D unresolved. Trimming stripped 2 bases from V and 4 bases from J, with 9 bases between. Germline CDR1 is SNHLY and CDR2 is FYNNEI. There are 13 residues in the CDR3. The DNA for the CDR3 is TGTGCCAGCAGTGAAATTCAGGCTTACGAGCAGTACTTC. Translating gives CASSEIQAYEQYF.

This rearrangement joins TRBV2 to TRBJ1-2, with 7 bases that match TRBD1. Germline assignment: CDR1 SNHLY and CDR2 FYNNEI. The CDR3 sequence is 16 residues long. V gave up 6 bases and J gave up 0 bases; unmatched junction bases: 10. This CDR3 reads CASSQRQGRANYGYTF. The CDR3 DNA follows: TGTGCCAGCAGCCAACGACAGGGTAGGGCTAACTATGGCTACACCTTC.